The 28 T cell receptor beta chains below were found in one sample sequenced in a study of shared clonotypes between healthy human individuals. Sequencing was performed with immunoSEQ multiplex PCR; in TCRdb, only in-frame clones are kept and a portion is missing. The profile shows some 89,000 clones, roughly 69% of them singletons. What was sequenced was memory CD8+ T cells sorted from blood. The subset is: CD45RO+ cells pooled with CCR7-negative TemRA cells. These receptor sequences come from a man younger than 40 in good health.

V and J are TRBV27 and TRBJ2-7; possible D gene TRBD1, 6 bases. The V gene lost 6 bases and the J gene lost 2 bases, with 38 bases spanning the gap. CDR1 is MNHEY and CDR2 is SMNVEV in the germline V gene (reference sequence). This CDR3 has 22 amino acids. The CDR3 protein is CASSRIYRVIRERQANPYEQYF. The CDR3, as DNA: TGTGCCAGCAGCCGAATTTATAGAGTCATCCGGGAAAGACAGGCCAATCCCTACGAGCAGTACTTC.

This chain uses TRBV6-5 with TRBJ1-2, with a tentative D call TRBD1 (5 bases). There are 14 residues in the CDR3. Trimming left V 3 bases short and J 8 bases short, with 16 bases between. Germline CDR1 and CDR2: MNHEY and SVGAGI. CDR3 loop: CASSYGGTRIGYTF. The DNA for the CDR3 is TGTGCCAGCAGTTATGGCGGGACCCGCATCGGCTACACCTTC.

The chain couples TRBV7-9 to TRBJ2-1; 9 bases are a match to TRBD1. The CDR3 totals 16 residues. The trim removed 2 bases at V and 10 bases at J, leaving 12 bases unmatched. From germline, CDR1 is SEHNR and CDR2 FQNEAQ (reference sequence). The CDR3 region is CASSLTGTGSSEEQFF. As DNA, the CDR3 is TGTGCCAGCAGCTTAACCGGGACAGGGAGCTCTGAGGAGCAGTTCTTC.

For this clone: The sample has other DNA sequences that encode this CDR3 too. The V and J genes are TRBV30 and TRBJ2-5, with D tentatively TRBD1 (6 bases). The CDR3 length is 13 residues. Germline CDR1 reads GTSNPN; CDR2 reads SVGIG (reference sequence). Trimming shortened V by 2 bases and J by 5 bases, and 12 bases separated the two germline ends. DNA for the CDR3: TGTGCCTGGAGTATCGGGACACAGGAGACCCAGTACTTC. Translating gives CAWSIGTQETQYF.

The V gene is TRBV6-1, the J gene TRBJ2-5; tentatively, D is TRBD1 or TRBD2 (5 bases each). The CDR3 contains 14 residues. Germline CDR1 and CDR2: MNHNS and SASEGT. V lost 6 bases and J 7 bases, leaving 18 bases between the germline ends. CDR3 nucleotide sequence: TGTGCCAGCAGGGGGGACCCCCACCCTTGGACCCAGTACTTC. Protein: CASRGDPHPWTQYF.

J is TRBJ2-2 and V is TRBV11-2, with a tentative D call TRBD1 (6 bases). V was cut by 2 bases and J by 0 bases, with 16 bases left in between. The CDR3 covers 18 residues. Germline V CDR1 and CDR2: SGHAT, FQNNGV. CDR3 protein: CASSLFGTSLSNTGELFF. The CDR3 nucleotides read TGTGCCAGCAGCTTATTTGGGACAAGCCTCTCGAACACCGGGGAGCTGTTTTTT.

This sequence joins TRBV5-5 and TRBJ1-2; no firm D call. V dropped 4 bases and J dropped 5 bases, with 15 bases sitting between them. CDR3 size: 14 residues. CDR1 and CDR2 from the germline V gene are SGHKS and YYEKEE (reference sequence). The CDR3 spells CASSPDSGGYGYTF. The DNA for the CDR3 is TGTGCCAGCAGCCCAGATTCAGGAGGATATGGCTACACCTTC. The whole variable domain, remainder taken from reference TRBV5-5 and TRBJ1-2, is DAGVTQSPTHLIKTRGQQVTLRCSPISGHKSVSWYQQVLGQGPQFIFQYYEKEERGRGNFPDRFSARQFPNYSSELNVNALLLGDSALYLCASSPDSGGYGYTFGSGTRLTVV.

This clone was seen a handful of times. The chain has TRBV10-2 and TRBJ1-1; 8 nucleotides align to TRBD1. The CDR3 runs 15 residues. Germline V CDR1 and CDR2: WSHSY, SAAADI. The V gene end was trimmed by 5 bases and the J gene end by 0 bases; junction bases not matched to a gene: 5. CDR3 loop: CASSLKDRVNTEAFF. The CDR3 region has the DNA TGCGCCAGCAGTTTAAAGGACAGGGTGAACACTGAAGCTTTCTTT.

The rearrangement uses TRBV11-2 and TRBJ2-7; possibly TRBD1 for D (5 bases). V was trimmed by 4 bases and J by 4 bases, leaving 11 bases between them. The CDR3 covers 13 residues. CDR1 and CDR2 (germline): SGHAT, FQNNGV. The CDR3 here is CASSWGGNYEQYF. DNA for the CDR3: TGTGCCAGCAGCTGGGGCGGAAATTACGAGCAGTACTTC.

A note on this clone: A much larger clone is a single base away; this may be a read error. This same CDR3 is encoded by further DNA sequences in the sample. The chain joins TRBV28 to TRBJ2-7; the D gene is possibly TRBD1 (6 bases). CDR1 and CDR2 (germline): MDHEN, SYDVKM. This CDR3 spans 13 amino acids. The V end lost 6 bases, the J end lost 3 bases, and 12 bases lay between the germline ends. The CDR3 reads CASRPGHLYEQYF. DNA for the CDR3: TGTGCCAGCAGACCGGGACACCTCTACGAGCAGTACTTC.

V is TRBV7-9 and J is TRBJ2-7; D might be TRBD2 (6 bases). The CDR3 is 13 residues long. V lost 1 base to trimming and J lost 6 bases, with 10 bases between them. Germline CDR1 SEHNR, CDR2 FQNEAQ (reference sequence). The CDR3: CASSLGTGSEQYF. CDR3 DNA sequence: TGTGCCAGCAGCTTAGGGACCGGGAGCGAGCAGTACTTC.

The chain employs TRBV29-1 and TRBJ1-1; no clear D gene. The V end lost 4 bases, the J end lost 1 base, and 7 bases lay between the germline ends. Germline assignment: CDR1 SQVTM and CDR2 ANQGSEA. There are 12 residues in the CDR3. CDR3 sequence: CSVATGNTEAFF. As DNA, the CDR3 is TGCAGCGTTGCGACTGGGAACACTGAAGCTTTCTTT. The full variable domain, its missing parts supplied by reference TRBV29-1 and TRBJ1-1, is SAVISQKPSRDICQRGTSLTIQCQVDSQVTMMFWYRQQPGQSLTLIATANQGSEATYESGFVIDKFPISRPNLTFSTLTVSNMSPEDSSIYLCSVATGNTEAFFGQGTRLTVV.

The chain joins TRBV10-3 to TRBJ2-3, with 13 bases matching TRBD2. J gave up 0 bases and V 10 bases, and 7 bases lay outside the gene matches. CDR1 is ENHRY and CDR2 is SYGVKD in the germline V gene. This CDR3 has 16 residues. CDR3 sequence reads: CATRLAGGYSTDTQYF. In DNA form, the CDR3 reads TGTGCCACCCGACTAGCGGGAGGTTACAGCACAGATACGCAGTATTTT.

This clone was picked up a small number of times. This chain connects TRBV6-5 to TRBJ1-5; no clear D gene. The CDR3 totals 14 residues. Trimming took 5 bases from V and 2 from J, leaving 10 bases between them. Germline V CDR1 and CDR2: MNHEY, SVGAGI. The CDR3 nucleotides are TGTGCCAGCAGTCCCTACCTGGGCAATCAGCCCCAGCATTTT. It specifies CASSPYLGNQPQHF.

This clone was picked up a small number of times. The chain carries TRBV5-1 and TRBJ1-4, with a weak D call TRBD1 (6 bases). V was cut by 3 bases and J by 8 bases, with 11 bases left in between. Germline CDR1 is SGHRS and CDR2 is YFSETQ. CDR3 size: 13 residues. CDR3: CASSWQTGEKLFF. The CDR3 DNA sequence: TGCGCCAGCAGCTGGCAGACAGGAGAAAAACTGTTTTTT.

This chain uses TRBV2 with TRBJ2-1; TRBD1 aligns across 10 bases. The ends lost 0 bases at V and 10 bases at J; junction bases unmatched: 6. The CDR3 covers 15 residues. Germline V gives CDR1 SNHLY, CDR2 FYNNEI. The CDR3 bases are TGTGCCAGCAGTGAAGCGAGGGACAGGGGAAACGAGCAGTTCTTC. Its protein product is CASSEARDRGNEQFF.

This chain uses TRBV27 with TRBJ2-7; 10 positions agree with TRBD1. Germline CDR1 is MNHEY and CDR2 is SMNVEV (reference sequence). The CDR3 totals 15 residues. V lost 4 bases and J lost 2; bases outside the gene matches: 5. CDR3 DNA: TGTGCCAGCAGTTGGTTGGGACAGGGGACCTACGAGCAGTACTTC. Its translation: CASSWLGQGTYEQYF.

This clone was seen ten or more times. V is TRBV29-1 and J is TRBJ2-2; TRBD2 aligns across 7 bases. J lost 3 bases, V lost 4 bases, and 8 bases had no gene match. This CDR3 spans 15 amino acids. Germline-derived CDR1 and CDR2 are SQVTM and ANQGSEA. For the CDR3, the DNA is TGCAGCGTTGGGCGGGAGAATTTGGACACCGGGGAGCTGTTTTTT. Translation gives CSVGRENLDTGELFF.

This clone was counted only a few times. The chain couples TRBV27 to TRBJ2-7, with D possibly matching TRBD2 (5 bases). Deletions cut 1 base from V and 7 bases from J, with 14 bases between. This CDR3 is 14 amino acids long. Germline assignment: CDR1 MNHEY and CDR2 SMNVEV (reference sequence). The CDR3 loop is CASSLYRGTSEQYF. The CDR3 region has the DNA TGTGCCAGCAGTTTATATCGGGGAACGAGTGAGCAGTACTTC.

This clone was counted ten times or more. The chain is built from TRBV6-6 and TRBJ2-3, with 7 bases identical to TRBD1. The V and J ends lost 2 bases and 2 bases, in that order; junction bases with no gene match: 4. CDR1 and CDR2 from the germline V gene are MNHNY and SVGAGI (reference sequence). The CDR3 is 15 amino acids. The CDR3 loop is CASSYGDSHTDTQYF. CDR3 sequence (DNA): TGTGCCAGCAGTTACGGGGACAGTCACACAGATACGCAGTATTTT.

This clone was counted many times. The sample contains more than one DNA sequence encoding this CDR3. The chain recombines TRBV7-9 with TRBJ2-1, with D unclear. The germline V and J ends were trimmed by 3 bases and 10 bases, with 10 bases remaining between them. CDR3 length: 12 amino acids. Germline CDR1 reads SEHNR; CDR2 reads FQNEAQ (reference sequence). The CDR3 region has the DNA TGTGCCAGCAGCTTCCCGGTGGGGGAGCAGTTCTTC. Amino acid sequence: CASSFPVGEQFF.

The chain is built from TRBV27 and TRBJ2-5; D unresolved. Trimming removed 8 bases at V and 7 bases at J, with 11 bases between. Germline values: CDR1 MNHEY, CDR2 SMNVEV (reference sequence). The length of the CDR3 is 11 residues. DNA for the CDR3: TGTGCCAGCTCACACCGAGGGACCCAGTACTTC. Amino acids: CASSHRGTQYF.

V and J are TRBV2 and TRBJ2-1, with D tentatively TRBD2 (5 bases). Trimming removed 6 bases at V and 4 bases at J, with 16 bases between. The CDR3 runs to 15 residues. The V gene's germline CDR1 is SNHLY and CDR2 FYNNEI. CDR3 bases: TGTGCCAGCAGCCCGGGATCCCACCCTTACAATGAGCAGTTCTTC. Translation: CASSPGSHPYNEQFF.

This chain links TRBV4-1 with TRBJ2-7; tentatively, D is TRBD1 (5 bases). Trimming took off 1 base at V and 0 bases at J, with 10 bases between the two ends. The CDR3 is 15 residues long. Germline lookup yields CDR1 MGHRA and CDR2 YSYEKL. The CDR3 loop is CASSQAGNPSYEQYF. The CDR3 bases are TGCGCCAGCAGCCAAGCAGGGAACCCCTCCTACGAGCAGTACTTC.

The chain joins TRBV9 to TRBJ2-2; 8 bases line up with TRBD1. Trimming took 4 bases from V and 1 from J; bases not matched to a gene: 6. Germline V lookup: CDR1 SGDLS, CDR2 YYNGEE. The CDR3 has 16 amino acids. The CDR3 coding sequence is TGTGCCAGCAGCCCTAGACAGGGGATGAACACCGGGGAGCTGTTTTTT. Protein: CASSPRQGMNTGELFF.

The CDR3: CASSFSKGGRETQYF. As DNA, the CDR3 is TGTGCCAGCAGTTTTTCTAAAGGGGGACGAGAGACCCAGTACTTC. V usage is TRBV28 and J usage is TRBJ2-5, with TRBD1 as a possible D gene (6 bases). V gave up 3 bases and J gave up 4 bases, with 15 bases separating them. This CDR3 comprises 15 residues. Germline V CDR1 and CDR2: MDHEN, SYDVKM.

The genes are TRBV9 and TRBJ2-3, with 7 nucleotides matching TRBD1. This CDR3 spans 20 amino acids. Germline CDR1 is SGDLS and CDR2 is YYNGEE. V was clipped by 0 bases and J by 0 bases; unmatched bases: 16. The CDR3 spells CASSVDGWVTGLTSTDTQYF. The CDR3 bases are TGTGCCAGCAGCGTAGACGGGTGGGTGACAGGGCTCACTAGCACAGATACGCAGTATTTT.

In nucleotides, the CDR3 is TGCGCCAGCAGTGGGGATCCGGCTAGCGGGAGGGGATCCTACAATGAGCAGTTCTTC. Amino acid sequence: CASSGDPASGRGSYNEQFF. The rearrangement links TRBV10-1 to TRBJ2-1; 12 bases fit TRBD2. V shed 4 bases and J 1 base; nucleotides not matched to a gene: 11. The CDR3 has 19 amino acids. CDR1 and CDR2 (germline): WNHNN, SYGVQD (reference sequence).